This is a list of T cell receptor beta chains from one sample in a study of blood T cell repertoires in COVID-19. Profiling relied on immunoSEQ multiplex PCR, and the TCRdb table lists in-frame clones only, not all of them. The data show 250,000 to 300,000 clones, with approximately 87% seen just once and 4.6% held by the top ten. Sequencing used peripheral blood. The receptor source for this set is a man aged 55 to 70 who had recovered from COVID-19. CDR3s include the opening cysteine and the closing phenylalanine or tryptophan. A D gene is named only where the DNA matches it firmly. Some rows have no size entry. The others give once, few or many, or a class for an expanded clone.

v_call	j_call	d_call	clone_size	cdr3_aa	cdr3_nt
TRBV9	TRBJ2-3	.	.	CASSSRGSRDTQYF	TGTGCCAGCAGCTCCAGAGGGAGTCGCGATACGCAGTATTTT
TRBV27	TRBJ2-2	TRBD2	few	CASSPLGGRAYGELFF	TGTGCCAGCAGTCCCCTTGGCGGGAGGGCCTACGGGGAGCTGTTTTTT
TRBV6-1	TRBJ1-4	.	once	CASSDASGTTNEKLFF	TGTGCCAGCAGTGACGCCTCGGGTACAACTAATGAAAAACTGTTTTTT
TRBV10-3	TRBJ2-5	.	once	CAISELAGTQETQYF	TGTGCCATCAGTGAGTTGGCAGGGACACAAGAGACCCAGTACTTC
TRBV5-1	TRBJ2-7	TRBD1	.	CASSVGQGAYEQYF	TGCGCCAGCAGCGTGGGACAGGGGGCATACGAGCAGTACTTC
TRBV5-8	TRBJ2-2	TRBD1	.	CASSPGQMNTGELFF	TGTGCCAGCAGCCCGGGACAGATGAACACCGGGGAGCTGTTTTTT
TRBV5-1	TRBJ2-2	.	.	CASRGQTGTGELFF	TGCGCCAGCAGGGGCCAGACAGGCACCGGGGAGCTGTTTTTT
TRBV11-2	TRBJ2-5	TRBD2	.	CASSLEGLAGTETQYF	TGTGCCAGCAGCTTAGAGGGACTAGCGGGGACGGAGACCCAGTACTTC
TRBV5-5	TRBJ2-7	TRBD1	.	CASSLLGTARDEQYF	TGTGCCAGCAGCCTGCTCGGGACAGCCAGGGACGAGCAGTACTTC
TRBV19	TRBJ2-1	.	once	CASSIDLRVIGNEQFF	TGTGCCAGTAGTATCGACCTGAGGGTCATCGGCAATGAGCAGTTCTTC
TRBV11-2	TRBJ2-1	TRBD2	.	CASSRGLAGGYNEQFF	TGTGCCAGCAGTCGCGGACTAGCGGGGGGATACAATGAGCAGTTCTTC
TRBV19	TRBJ2-1	TRBD2	few	CASRTSFSYNEQFF	TGTGCCAGTAGGACTAGCTTTTCCTACAATGAGCAGTTCTTC
TRBV7-2	TRBJ2-1	TRBD1	.	CASSSGQGAINEQFF	TGTGCCAGCAGCTCTGGACAGGGGGCGATAAATGAGCAGTTCTTC
TRBV15	TRBJ1-6	.	.	CATTEGVNSPLHF	TGTGCCACTACAGAGGGCGTTAATTCACCCCTCCACTTT
TRBV18	TRBJ2-1	TRBD2	.	CASSPPRLAGHNEQFF	TGTGCCAGCTCACCACCGAGGCTAGCGGGACACAATGAGCAGTTCTTC
TRBV30	TRBJ1-2	.	.	CAWSSGQNYGYTF	TGTGCCTGGAGTTCAGGACAGAACTATGGCTACACCTTC
TRBV14	TRBJ2-7	.	.	CASSHVYEQYF	TGTGCCAGCAGCCACGTCTACGAACAGTACTTC